This is a list of T cell receptor beta chains from one sample in a study of CD8+ T cells in alopecia areata. Profiled with immunoSEQ multiplex PCR; TCRdb holds only in-frame clones, not every one. The repertoire consists of more than 150,000 clones, with about 51% occurring once and the leading ten covering roughly a fifth. The sample here was CD8+ T cells sorted from blood, taken at week 0. These receptors originate from a human donor with alopecia areata. The CDR3 runs from the conserved cysteine through the conserved F or W. Only part of the rows carry a size: once, few, many, or a class if the clone is expanded.

clone size,V gene,J gene,CDR3 protein
-,TRBV25-1,TRBJ1-2,CASSEKQGYGYTF
once,TRBV29-1,TRBJ1-2,CSVRTRDSLYGYTF
-,TRBV19,TRBJ1-1,CASIPPPGGGTEAFF
-,TRBV29-1,TRBJ2-7,CSVYATGDHEQYF
-,TRBV30,TRBJ2-7,CAWSARDSPYEQYF
-,TRBV29-1,TRBJ1-2,CSVPHPHGYTF
-,TRBV9,TRBJ2-7,CASSVDNGGLEQYF
-,TRBV30,TRBJ2-7,CAWGSSGYEQYF
few,TRBV7-6,TRBJ2-7,CASSYLGGAQEQYF
few,TRBV11-3,TRBJ2-3,CASSTETTDTQYF
few,TRBV27,TRBJ1-1,CASSLSGRMNTEAFF
few,TRBV19,TRBJ2-7,CATEQGLEQYF
-,TRBV25-1,TRBJ1-6,CASSEWNRNSPLHF
-,TRBV7-9,TRBJ1-2,CASSSGLDRGYGYTF
-,TRBV7-9,TRBJ1-2,CASSLVGSSYGYTF
-,TRBV2,TRBJ1-5,CASSEVGRGNSNQPQHF
once,TRBV11-2,TRBJ2-1,CASSYRDNEQFF
-,TRBV7-6,TRBJ2-7,CASSLLTSREQYF
-,TRBV6-5,TRBJ1-1,CASSTGETEAFF
-,TRBV27,TRBJ1-4,CASSPTRDEKLFF
-,TRBV13,TRBJ2-1,CASSAWDRGNEQFF
-,TRBV6-1,TRBJ2-3,CASGGAVDTQYF
-,TRBV11-2,TRBJ2-2,CASSLSRAGELFF
-,TRBV4-3,TRBJ2-5,CASSQEEGGEGETQYF
-,TRBV29-1,TRBJ2-4,CSALGEAKNIQYF
-,TRBV7-2,TRBJ2-3,CASSSTSGGRTDTQYF
-,TRBV4-3,TRBJ2-1,CASSQDSLNEQFF
few,TRBV9,TRBJ1-2,CASSVDNIGGGDGYTF
few,TRBV4-1,TRBJ2-7,CASSPGTSEQYF
-,TRBV7-9,TRBJ1-5,CASSGRDNQPQHF
-,TRBV5-6,TRBJ2-1,CASSTWTSNNEQFF
-,TRBV30,TRBJ1-2,CAETQGSAGGGYTF
-,TRBV7-6,TRBJ2-3,CASSLESRADTQYF